Here is one T cell receptor (beta chain) with its context. Its specificity is not known. The CDR3 spans 14 residues. Looked up from germline, CDR1 is MNHNS and CDR2 is SASEGT. V gave up 3 bases and J gave up 0 bases, with 6 bases separating them. The entry originates in a study of shared clonotypes between healthy human individuals. About the study: CD8 memory received one plate per donor, CD8 naive two, CD4 memory three and CD4 naive three.

Original processing notes: There were no quality scores in the junction-only immunoSEQ sequences, so filtering differed. The repertoire was sequenced with immunoSEQ multiplex PCR; TCRdb's copy has only in-frame clones and lacks some. The DNA was the basis for D and trimming; V, J and clone size are from that table. The table has about 980,000 clones, 76% seen once. Overall study findings and caveats: Generation of non-shared clonotypes was less probable than generation of clonotypes shared by all four donors. Clonotype sharing among the donors was expected to vary with sequencing depth.

The sequence was obtained from a man between 18 and 35 years old in good health. The V gene is TRBV6-1, the J gene TRBJ1-3; D not certain. Sequenced input: memory CD4+ T cells sorted from blood. Subset noted: CD45RA-negative fraction. This chain's CDR3 is CASSDQISGNTIYF. In nucleotides, the CDR3 is TGTGCCAGCAGTGATCAGATCTCTGGAAACACCATATATTTT.